The T cell receptor beta chain described here comes from a study of blood T cell repertoires in COVID-19. The CDR3 has 12 residues. The V end was cut by 5 bases, the J end by 7 bases, with 9 bases between. Assay used: immunoSEQ multiplex PCR; TCRdb lists only in-frame clones, some missing. Of about 320,000 clones in the sample, over 75% were seen once. The chain is built from TRBV12-3 or TRBV12-4 and TRBJ2-1; a weak D match, TRBD1 (6 bases). This receptor was identified in a human donor in a cohort sampled during active COVID-19. Sequencing was done on a sample of peripheral blood. CDR3 loop: CASSTDRNEQFF. The CDR3, as DNA: TGTGCCAGCAGTACAGACAGGAATGAGCAGTTCTTC.